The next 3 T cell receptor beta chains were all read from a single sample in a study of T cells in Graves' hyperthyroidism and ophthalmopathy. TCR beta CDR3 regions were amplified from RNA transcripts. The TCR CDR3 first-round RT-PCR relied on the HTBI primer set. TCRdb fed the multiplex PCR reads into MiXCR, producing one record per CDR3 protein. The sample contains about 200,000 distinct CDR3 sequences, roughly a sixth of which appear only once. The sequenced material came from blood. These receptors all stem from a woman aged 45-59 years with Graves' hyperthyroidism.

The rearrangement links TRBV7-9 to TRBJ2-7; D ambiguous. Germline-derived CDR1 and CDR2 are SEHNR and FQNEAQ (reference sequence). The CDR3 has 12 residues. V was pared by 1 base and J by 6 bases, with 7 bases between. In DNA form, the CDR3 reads TGTGCCAGCAGCTTAGAGTGGGGCGAGCAGTACTTC. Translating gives CASSLEWGEQYF. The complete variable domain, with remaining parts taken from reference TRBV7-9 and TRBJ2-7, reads DTGVSQNPRHKITKRGQNVTFRCDPISEHNRLYWYRQTLGQGPEFLTYFQNEAQLEKSRLLSDRFSAERPKGSFSTLEIQRTEQGDSAMYLCASSLEWGEQYFGPGTRLTVT.

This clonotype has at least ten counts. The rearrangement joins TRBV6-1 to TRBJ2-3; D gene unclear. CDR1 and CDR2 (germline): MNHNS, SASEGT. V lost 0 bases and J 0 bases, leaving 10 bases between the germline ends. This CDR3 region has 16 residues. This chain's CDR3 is CASSEAKGGSTDTQYF. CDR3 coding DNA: TGTGCCAGCAGTGAAGCGAAGGGTGGTAGCACAGATACGCAGTATTTT.

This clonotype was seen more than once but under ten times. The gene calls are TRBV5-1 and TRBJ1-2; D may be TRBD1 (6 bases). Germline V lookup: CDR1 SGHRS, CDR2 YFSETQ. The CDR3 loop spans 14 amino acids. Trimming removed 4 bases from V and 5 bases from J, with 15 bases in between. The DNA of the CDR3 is TGCGCCAGCAGCCCGTCCGGACAGAAGTATGGCTACACCTTC. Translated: CASSPSGQKYGYTF.